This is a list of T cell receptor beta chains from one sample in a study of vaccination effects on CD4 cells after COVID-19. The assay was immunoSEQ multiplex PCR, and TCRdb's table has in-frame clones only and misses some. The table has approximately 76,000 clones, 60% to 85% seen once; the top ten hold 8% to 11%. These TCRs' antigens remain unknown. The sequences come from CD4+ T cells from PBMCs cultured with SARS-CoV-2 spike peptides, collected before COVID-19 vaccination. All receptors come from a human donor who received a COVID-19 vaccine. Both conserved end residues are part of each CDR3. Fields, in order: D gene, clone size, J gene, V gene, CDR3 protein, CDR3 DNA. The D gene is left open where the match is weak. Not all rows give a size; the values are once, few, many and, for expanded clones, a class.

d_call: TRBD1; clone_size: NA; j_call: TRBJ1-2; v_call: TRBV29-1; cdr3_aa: CSVEGVGGVWSGF; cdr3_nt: TGCAGCGTTGAAGGGGTAGGGGGCGTATGGTCGGGCTTC
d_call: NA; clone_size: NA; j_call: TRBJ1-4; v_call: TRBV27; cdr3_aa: CASSQRDRGEKLFF; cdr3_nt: TGTGCCAGCAGCCAAAGGGATAGGGGCGAAAAACTGTTTTTT
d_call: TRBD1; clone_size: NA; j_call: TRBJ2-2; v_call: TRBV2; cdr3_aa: CASSSRGTANTGELFF; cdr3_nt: TGTGCCAGCAGCAGTCGAGGGACAGCAAACACCGGGGAGCTGTTTTTT
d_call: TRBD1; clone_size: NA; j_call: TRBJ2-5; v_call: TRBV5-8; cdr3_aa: CASSLGGQGARETQYF; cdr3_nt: TGTGCCAGCAGCTTGGGGGGACAGGGGGCGCGGGAGACCCAGTACTTC
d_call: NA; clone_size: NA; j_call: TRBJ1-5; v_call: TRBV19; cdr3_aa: CASSIARQISNQPQHF; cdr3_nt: TGTGCCAGTAGTATAGCCAGGCAGATTAGCAATCAGCCCCAGCATTTT
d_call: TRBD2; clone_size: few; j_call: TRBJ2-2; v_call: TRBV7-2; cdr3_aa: CASSSPGLAGRVGELFF; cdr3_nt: TGTGCCAGCAGTTCCCCGGGACTAGCGGGGCGTGTCGGGGAGCTGTTTTTT
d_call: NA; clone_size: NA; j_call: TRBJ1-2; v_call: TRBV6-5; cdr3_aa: CASSRDQTANYGYTF; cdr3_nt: TGTGCCAGCAGTCGGGACCAGACAGCTAACTATGGCTACACCTTC
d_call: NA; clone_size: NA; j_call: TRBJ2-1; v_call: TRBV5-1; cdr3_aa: CASSRPGNEQFF; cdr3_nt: TGCGCCAGCAGCCGACCTGGGAATGAGCAGTTCTTC
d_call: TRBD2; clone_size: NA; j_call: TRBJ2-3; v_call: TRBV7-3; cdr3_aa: CASSSWTSGGDTQYF; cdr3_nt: TGTGCCAGCAGCTCCTGGACTAGCGGTGGAGATACGCAGTATTTT
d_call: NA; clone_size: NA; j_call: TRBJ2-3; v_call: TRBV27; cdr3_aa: CASSRSSTDTQYF; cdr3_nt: TGTGCCAGCAGCAGAAGCAGCACAGATACGCAGTATTTT
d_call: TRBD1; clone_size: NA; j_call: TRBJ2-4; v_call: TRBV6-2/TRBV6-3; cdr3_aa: CASSRQGNTKNIQYF; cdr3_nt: TGTGCCAGCAGCAGACAGGGTAACACCAAAAACATTCAGTACTTC
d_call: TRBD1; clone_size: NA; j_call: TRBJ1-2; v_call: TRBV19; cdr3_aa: CASLGQGEIYTF; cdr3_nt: TGTGCCAGTCTAGGACAGGGGGAGATCTACACCTTC
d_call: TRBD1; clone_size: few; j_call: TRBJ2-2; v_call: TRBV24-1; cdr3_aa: CATATGQGAGWELFF; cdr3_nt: TGTGCCACAGCGACGGGACAGGGGGCGGGATGGGAGCTGTTTTTT
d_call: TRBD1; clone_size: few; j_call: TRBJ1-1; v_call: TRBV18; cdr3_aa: CASSPGGGNTEAFF; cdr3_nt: TGTGCCAGCTCTCCAGGGGGTGGGAACACTGAAGCTTTCTTT
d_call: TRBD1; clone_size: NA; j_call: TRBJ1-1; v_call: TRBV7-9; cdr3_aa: CASPCQGEGKAFF; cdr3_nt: TGTGCCAGCCCCTGCCAGGGGGAAGGTAAAGCTTTCTTT
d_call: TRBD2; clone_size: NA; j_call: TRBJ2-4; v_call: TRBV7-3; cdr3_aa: CASSLAGGKNIQYF; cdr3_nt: TGTGCCAGCAGCCTAGCGGGGGGCAAAAACATTCAGTACTTC
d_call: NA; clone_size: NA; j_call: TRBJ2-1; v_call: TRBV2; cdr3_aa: CASSERSNEQFF; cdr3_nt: TGTGCCAGCAGTGAACGGTCCAATGAGCAGTTCTTC
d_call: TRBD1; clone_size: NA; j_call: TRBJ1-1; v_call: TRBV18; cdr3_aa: CASSPGTVHTEAFF; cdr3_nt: TGTGCCAGCTCACCGGGGACAGTTCACACTGAAGCTTTCTTT
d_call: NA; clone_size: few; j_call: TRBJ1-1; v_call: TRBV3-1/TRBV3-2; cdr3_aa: CATSLGGTKEAFF; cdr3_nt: TGTGCCACCTCCCTTGGTGGGACCAAAGAAGCTTTCTTT
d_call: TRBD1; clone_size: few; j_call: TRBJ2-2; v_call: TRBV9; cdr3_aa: CASSVDARGTGELFF; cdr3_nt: TGTGCCAGCAGCGTAGATGCCAGGGGGACCGGGGAGCTGTTTTTT
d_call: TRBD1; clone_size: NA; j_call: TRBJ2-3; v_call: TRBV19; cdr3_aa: CASSPGTGDTDTQYF; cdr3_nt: TGTGCCAGTAGTCCCGGGACAGGGGACACAGATACGCAGTATTTT
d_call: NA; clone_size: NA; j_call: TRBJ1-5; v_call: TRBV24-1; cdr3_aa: CATNQGSNQPQHF; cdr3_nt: TGTGCCACCAACCAGGGGAGCAATCAGCCCCAGCATTTT
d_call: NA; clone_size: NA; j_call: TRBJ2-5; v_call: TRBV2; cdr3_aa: CASSRPTGAPNGETQYF; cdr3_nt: TGTGCCAGCAGTCGCCCCACGGGGGCTCCAAATGGGGAGACCCAGTACTTC
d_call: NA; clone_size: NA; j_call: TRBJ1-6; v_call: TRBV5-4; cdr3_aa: CASSPSGGGRLSNSPLHF; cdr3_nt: TGTGCCAGCAGCCCTTCGGGGGGAGGGCGGCTGAGTAATTCACCCCTCCACTTT
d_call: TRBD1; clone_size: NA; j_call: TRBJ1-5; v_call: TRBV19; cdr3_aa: CASSIDTTGFGQPQHF; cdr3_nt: TGTGCCAGTAGTATAGATACGACAGGGTTCGGGCAGCCCCAGCATTTT
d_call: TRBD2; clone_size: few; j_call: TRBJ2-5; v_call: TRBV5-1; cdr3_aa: CASSSGAGGQETQYF; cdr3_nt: TGCGCCAGCTCCTCTGGGGCGGGGGGGCAGGAGACCCAGTACTTC
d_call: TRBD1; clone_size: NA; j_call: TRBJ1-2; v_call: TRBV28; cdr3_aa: CASSLLAGGGGFYGYTF; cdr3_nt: TGTGCCAGCAGTTTATTGGCAGGGGGCGGGGGGTTCTATGGCTACACCTTC
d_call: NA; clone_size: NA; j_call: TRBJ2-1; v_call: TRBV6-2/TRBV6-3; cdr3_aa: CASSRGSSEQFF; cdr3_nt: TGTGCCAGCAGTAGGGGATCGAGCGAGCAGTTCTTC
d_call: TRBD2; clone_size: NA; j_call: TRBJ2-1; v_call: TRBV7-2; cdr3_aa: CASRYGAGGDSGEQFF; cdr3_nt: TGTGCCAGCAGATATGGAGCGGGGGGGGACTCTGGTGAGCAGTTCTTC
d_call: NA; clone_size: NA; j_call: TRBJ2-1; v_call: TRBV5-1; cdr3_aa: CASSDGGGNEQFF; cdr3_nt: TGCGCCAGCAGCGATGGTGGGGGCAATGAGCAGTTCTTC
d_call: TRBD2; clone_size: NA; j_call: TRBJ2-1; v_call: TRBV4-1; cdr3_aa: CASSQSRILAGLHNEQFF; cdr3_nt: TGCGCCAGCAGCCAAAGTCGGATACTAGCGGGGTTACACAATGAGCAGTTCTTC
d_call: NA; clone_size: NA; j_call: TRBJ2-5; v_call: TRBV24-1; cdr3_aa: CATSDRQEPGETQYF; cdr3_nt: TGTGCCACCAGTGACAGACAGGAGCCCGGGGAGACCCAGTACTTC
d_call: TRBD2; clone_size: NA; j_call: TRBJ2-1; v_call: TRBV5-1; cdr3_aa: CASSWTSGVEGNEQFF; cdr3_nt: TGCGCCAGCAGCTGGACTAGCGGGGTCGAAGGAAATGAGCAGTTCTTC
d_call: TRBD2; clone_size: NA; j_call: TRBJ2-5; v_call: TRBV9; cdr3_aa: CASSVGVAGGQETQYF; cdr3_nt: TGTGCCAGCAGCGTAGGGGTAGCGGGGGGGCAAGAGACCCAGTACTTC
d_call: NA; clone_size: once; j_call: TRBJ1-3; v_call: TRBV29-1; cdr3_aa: CSVDRGLSGNTIYF; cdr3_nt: TGCAGCGTTGATAGGGGCCTCTCTGGAAACACCATATATTTT
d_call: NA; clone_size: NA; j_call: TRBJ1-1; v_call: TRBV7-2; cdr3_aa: CATRVGMNTEAFF; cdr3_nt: TGTGCCACCAGGGTGGGGATGAACACTGAAGCTTTCTTT
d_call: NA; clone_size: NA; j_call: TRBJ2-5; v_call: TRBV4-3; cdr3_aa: CASSQDGRGLGTQYF; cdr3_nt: TGCGCCAGCAGCCAAGATGGGCGGGGATTGGGGACCCAGTACTTC
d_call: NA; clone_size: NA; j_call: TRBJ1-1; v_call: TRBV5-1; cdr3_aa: CASSLGGRGTEAFF; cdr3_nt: TGCGCCAGCAGCTTGGGGGGGCGAGGAACTGAAGCTTTCTTT
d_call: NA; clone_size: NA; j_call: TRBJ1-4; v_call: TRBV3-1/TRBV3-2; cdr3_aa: CASSGREKLFF; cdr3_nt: TGTGCCAGCAGCGGGCGGGAAAAACTGTTTTTT
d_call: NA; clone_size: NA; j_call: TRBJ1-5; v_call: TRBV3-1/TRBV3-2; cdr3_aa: CASSQDGGLGMAQHF; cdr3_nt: TGTGCCAGCAGCCAAGATGGGGGCCTGGGCATGGCCCAGCATTTT
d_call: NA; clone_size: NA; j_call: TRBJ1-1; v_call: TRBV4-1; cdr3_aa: CASKVTEAFF; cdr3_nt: TGCGCCAGCAAGGTCACTGAAGCTTTCTTT
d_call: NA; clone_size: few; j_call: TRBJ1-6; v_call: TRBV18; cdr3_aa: CASSPPRELNSPLHF; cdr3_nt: TGTGCCAGCTCACCACCTAGGGAGCTTAATTCACCCCTCCACTTT